The clone carrying this T cell receptor (beta chain) was seen at least ten times. The V end was cut by 2 bases, the J end by 1 base, with 12 bases between. This CDR3 has 16 amino acids. These data originate in a study of T cells in Graves' hyperthyroidism and ophthalmopathy. The source material, RNA transcripts, was used to amplify TCR beta CDR3 regions. RT-PCR in the first round (using the HTBI primer set) targeted the TCR CDR3. Each CDR3 protein is one row after TCRdb ran MiXCR on the multiplex PCR reads. The repertoire includes around 250,000 distinct CDR3 sequences, roughly 15% of them detected once, and approximately 12% sits in the top ten.

The chain employs TRBV12-3 or TRBV12-4 and TRBJ1-5; D is possibly TRBD1 (6 bases). The sample was blood. This receptor was identified in a woman aged 40 to 50 with Graves' hyperthyroidism that later progressed to Graves' ophthalmopathy. CDR3 DNA: TGTGCCAGCAGTTTATCCGGGGGGCCAAGCAATCAGCCCCAGCATTTT. It codes for CASSLSGGPSNQPQHF.